Described below is a single T cell receptor (beta chain) sequence and its context. What it binds is not known. Expressed TCRB transcripts were sequenced because the entire RNA isolate underwent reverse transcription. The protocol was immunoSEQ multiplex PCR, while the TCRdb copy is restricted to in-frame clones and leaves out a portion. The sample records about 140,000 clones, about 7% being singletons. Trimming removed 7 bases from V and 7 bases from J, with 13 bases in between. Germline V gives CDR1 MNHNY, CDR2 SVGAGI (reference sequence). This CDR3 is 12 amino acids long. This record belongs to a study of beta chain features in type 1 diabetes. A single heparinised draw of roughly 110 mL on average was taken per donor. General study results and limits: HLA influence on TCRB rearrangement stayed unresolved here.

This chain joins TRBV6-6 and TRBJ1-1; D perhaps matches TRBD1 (5 bases). The clonotype comes from a woman aged 30 to 39 in good health. The sample taken for sequencing was central memory CD4+ T cells from blood. DNA of the CDR3: TGTGCCAGCACCGACAGCCTTATTGAAGCTTTCTTT. The encoded protein is CASTDSLIEAFF.